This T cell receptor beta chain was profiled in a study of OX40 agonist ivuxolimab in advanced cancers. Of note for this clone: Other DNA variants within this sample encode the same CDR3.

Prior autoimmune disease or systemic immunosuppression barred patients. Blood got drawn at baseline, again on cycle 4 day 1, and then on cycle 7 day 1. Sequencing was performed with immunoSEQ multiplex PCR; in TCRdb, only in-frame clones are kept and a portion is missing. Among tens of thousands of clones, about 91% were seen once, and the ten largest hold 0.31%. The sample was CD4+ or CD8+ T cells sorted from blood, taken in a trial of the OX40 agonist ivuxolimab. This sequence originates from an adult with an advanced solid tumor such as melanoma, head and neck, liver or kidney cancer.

This chain's CDR3 is CSVAGTESTNEKLFF. The CDR3 bases are TGCAGCGTTGCCGGCACTGAGTCAACTAATGAAAAACTGTTTTTT. The gene calls are TRBV29-1 and TRBJ1-4; D uncertain. Germline V gene lookup returns CDR1 SQVTM and CDR2 ANQGSEA. Trimming left V 4 bases short and J 0 bases short, with 12 bases between. The CDR3 is made up of 15 amino acids.